Listed below are T cell receptor beta chains from one sample, sequenced in a study of technical replicates of blood from several donors. Sequenced by immunoSEQ multiplex PCR; TCRdb stores in-frame clones only, minus some. The table has 13,000 to 15,000 clones, approximately 84% seen once; the top ten hold roughly 10%. Sequencing was carried out using PBMCs. These receptors were obtained from a human donor in good health. The CDR3 runs from the conserved cysteine through the conserved F or W. A D gene is named only where the DNA matches it firmly. Clone size, where shown, is once, few, many, or a class for clones that have expanded.

>-|TRBJ2-5|-|TRBV28
CASSLHSGGETQYF
TGTGCCAGCAGTCTCCATTCGGGTGGGGAGACCCAGTACTTC
>-|TRBJ2-5|-|TRBV2
CASSEYGSKETQYF
TGTGCCAGCAGTGAATACGGGAGCAAAGAGACCCAGTACTTC
>-|TRBJ2-5|-|TRBV6-6
CASSWQGILQETQYF
TGTGCCAGCAGTTGGCAGGGAATTCTCCAAGAGACCCAGTACTTC
>once|TRBJ2-3|TRBD2|TRBV27
CASSFSRGRAPDTQYF
TGTGCCAGCAGTTTTAGTAGAGGGAGGGCCCCAGATACGCAGTATTTT
>once|TRBJ2-7|TRBD2|TRBV14
CASSQWLAGVGEQYF
TGTGCCAGCAGCCAGTGGCTAGCGGGAGTAGGTGAGCAGTACTTC
>once|TRBJ2-1|TRBD2|TRBV4-1
CASSQPSGRYNEQFF
TGCGCCAGCAGCCAGCCTAGCGGGAGGTACAATGAGCAGTTCTTC
>few|TRBJ2-2|TRBD1|TRBV14
CASRPPGQGTTGELFF
TGTGCCAGCAGGCCACCGGGACAGGGAACCACCGGGGAGCTGTTTTTT
>-|TRBJ2-7|-|TRBV19
CASSINDLGEQYF
TGTGCCAGTAGTATAAACGACTTGGGCGAGCAGTACTTC
>-|TRBJ1-3|-|TRBV7-8
CASSHPLAGDGNTIYF
TGTGCCAGCAGCCATCCATTAGCAGGGGACGGAAACACCATATATTTT
>-|TRBJ2-3|TRBD2|TRBV10-2
CASTPLAGGPNTQYF
TGCGCCAGCACCCCACTAGCGGGAGGGCCAAATACGCAGTATTTT
>-|TRBJ1-3|-|TRBV7-9
CASSMQLTGSGNTIYF
TGTGCCAGCAGCATGCAACTGACAGGCTCTGGAAACACCATATATTTT
>-|TRBJ2-7|-|TRBV2
CASRQEGEQYF
TGTGCCAGCAGGCAAGAGGGCGAGCAGTACTTC
>-|TRBJ2-2|-|TRBV11-3
CASSLDQGGEGTGELFF
TGTGCCAGCAGCTTAGATCAAGGGGGAGAAGGAACCGGGGAGCTGTTTTTT
>-|TRBJ2-3|TRBD2|TRBV29-1
CSVYGLVVPTDTQYF
TGCAGCGTTTACGGACTAGTTGTACCCACAGATACGCAGTATTTT
>once|TRBJ2-2|TRBD2|TRBV6-1
CASDRLAGEGELFF
TGTGCCAGCGATCGACTAGCGGGAGAAGGGGAGCTGTTTTTT
>few|TRBJ2-7|TRBD2|TRBV18
CASSPMGGRGYEQYF
TGTGCCAGCTCACCAATGGGCGGGAGAGGCTACGAGCAGTACTTC
>-|TRBJ2-2|-|TRBV10-3
CAISDSGNAGELFF
TGTGCCATCAGTGATTCAGGGAACGCCGGGGAGCTGTTTTTT
>-|TRBJ2-5|-|TRBV30
CAWSVSGETQYF
TGTGCCTGGAGTGTATCAGGAGAGACCCAGTACTTC
>-|TRBJ2-1|-|TRBV19
CASTRTTDHNEQFF
TGTGCCAGTACCCGGACTACCGACCACAATGAGCAGTTCTTC
>-|TRBJ1-4|-|TRBV5-1
CASSLAGTPNEKLFF
TGCGCCAGCAGCTTGGCTGGGACACCTAATGAAAAACTGTTTTTT
>-|TRBJ2-7|TRBD2|TRBV5-8
CASSLGILAGPYEQYF
TGTGCCAGCAGCTTGGGTATTCTAGCGGGACCCTACGAGCAGTACTTC
>-|TRBJ2-7|-|TRBV6-6
CASSYGEGWIEQYF
TGTGCCAGCAGTTACGGAGAGGGTTGGATCGAGCAGTACTTC
>-|TRBJ2-7|-|TRBV11-2
CASSLAGEQYF
TGTGCCAGCAGCTTAGCGGGCGAGCAGTACTTC
>few|TRBJ1-1|-|TRBV5-1
CASSLGRGWLENTEAFF
TGCGCCAGCAGCTTGGGCCGGGGGTGGTTAGAGAACACTGAAGCTTTCTTT
>-|TRBJ2-1|TRBD2|TRBV6-4
CASSDGGASGSDEQFF
TGTGCCAGCAGTGACGGTGGGGCTAGCGGGAGCGATGAGCAGTTCTTC
>-|TRBJ2-7|TRBD1|TRBV5-1
CASSRDRGPYPYEQYF
TGCGCCAGCAGCCGAGACAGGGGCCCTTACCCCTACGAGCAGTACTTC
>-|TRBJ2-1|TRBD1|TRBV19
CASTPFTGGEQFF
TGTGCCAGTACACCCTTCACAGGGGGTGAGCAGTTCTTC
>-|TRBJ1-2|-|TRBV21-1
CASSKALLPREGTADPYGYTF
TGTGCCAGCAGCAAAGCGCTTTTGCCCAGGGAAGGGACAGCCGATCCTTATGGCTACACCTTC
>-|TRBJ2-1|-|TRBV15
CATSREGNNEQFF
TGTGCCACCAGCAGGGAGGGTAACAATGAGCAGTTCTTC
>-|TRBJ2-3|TRBD2|TRBV28
CASSLGEGRDYTDTQYF
TGTGCCAGCAGCCTCGGGGAGGGCCGAGATTACACAGATACGCAGTATTTT
>-|TRBJ2-1|-|TRBV6-1
CASSEAVSDEQFF
TGTGCCAGCAGTGAAGCGGTAAGCGATGAGCAGTTCTTC
>-|TRBJ2-1|-|TRBV21-1
CASSKAGSLAYNEQFF
TGTGCCAGCAGCAAAGCTGGTAGTCTAGCGTACAATGAGCAGTTCTTC